A single sample is the source of the 4 T cell receptor beta chains below, sequenced in a study of tumor and adjacent non-tumor tissue in lung cancer. A modified ARM-PCR protocol with three rounds of nested PCR amplified TCRbeta. One entry per CDR3 protein results from TCRdb running MiXCR on the multiplex PCR reads. The repertoire holds some 200,000 distinct CDR3 sequences, 70% to 75% seen once, with approximately 25% in the top ten. This sample's RNA came from whole unsorted tissue. The specimen was lung tumor tissue. These receptors were taken from a man aged 60 to 69 with non-small cell lung cancer.

This clonotype showed up just a few times. The chain has TRBV20-1 and TRBJ1-1, with D unresolved. From germline, CDR1 is DFQATT and CDR2 SNEGSKA (reference sequence). V lost 4 bases and J lost 8, with 20 bases in between. The CDR3 runs 14 residues. The CDR3 coding sequence is TGCAGTGCTACAAGAGTTAGGGTTCGGACCGAAGCTTTCTTT. Translation: CSATRVRVRTEAFF.

This chain uses TRBV29-1 with TRBJ2-3; a possible D gene is TRBD2 (5 bases). Between the trimmed V and J ends, which lost 6 bases and 11 bases, there was a span of 21 bases. This CDR3 is 13 amino acids long. The V gene's germline CDR1 is SQVTM and CDR2 ANQGSEA. CDR3 sequence: CSVRGLTTDVQYF. CDR3 nucleotide sequence: TGCAGCGTCCGCGGACTTACCACAGATGTGCAGTATTTT.

As concerns this clonotype: The CDR3 end shows no conserved phenylalanine or tryptophan, and so a read error is likely. The chain links TRBV6-2 or TRBV6-3 to TRBJ1-1; D remains ambiguous. The germline V and J ends were trimmed by 10 bases and 1 base, with 16 bases remaining between them. Per germline, CDR1 MNHEY and CDR2 SVGEGT. The CDR3 has 14 amino acids. CDR3 sequence (DNA): TGTGCCATCTGTTACCCCTACGGGAACACTGAAGCTTTCTAT. This gives the protein CAICYPYGNTEAFY.

The chain has TRBV14 and TRBJ2-4, with D possibly being TRBD1 (5 bases). This CDR3 comprises 18 residues. Looked up from germline, CDR1 is SGHDN and CDR2 is FVKESK. Trimming stripped 4 bases from V and 0 bases from J, with 19 bases between. The CDR3 DNA reads as TGTGCCAGCAGCCGCGGACATACTAAGGCTTTAGCCAAAAACATTCAGTACTTC. Amino acid sequence: CASSRGHTKALAKNIQYF.